The next 29 T cell receptor beta chains were all read from a single sample in a study of cytomegalovirus exposure and HLA in healthy donors. Primers for the PCR totalled 60 Vbeta and 13 Jbeta. The method was immunoSEQ multiplex PCR; TCRdb's version includes in-frame clones alone and lacks a portion of them. The table has about 180,000 clones, approximately 80% seen once. The sequencing sample was made of PBMCs. Receptors originate from a girl under 18 in good health and CMV-seropositive.

This sequence joins TRBV5-1 and TRBJ1-4; D not certain. CDR1 SGHRS and CDR2 YFSETQ come from the germline V gene. V dropped 0 bases and J dropped 7 bases, with 19 bases sitting between them. The CDR3 is made up of 17 amino acids. In nucleotides, the CDR3 is TGCGCCAGCAGCTTGGATGGCAGAATACACGGGAGTGAAAAACTGTTTTTT. This encodes CASSLDGRIHGSEKLFF.

The gene calls are TRBV27 and TRBJ2-3; 7 bases line up with TRBD2. Trimming at V came to 9 bases and at J to 2 bases, leaving 11 bases not matched to a gene. This CDR3 region has 15 residues. CDR1 MNHEY and CDR2 SMNVEV come from the germline V gene (reference sequence). The CDR3 loop reads CASAEERGLTDTQYF. CDR3 in DNA: TGTGCCAGTGCCGAGGAGCGGGGACTCACAGATACGCAGTATTTT.

The rearrangement joins TRBV6-6 to TRBJ2-3; 11 bases map to TRBD2. The V and J ends lost 6 bases and 3 bases, in that order; junction bases with no gene match: 8. The V gene's germline CDR1 is MNHNY and CDR2 SVGAGI (reference sequence). CDR3 size: 16 residues. Written as DNA, the CDR3 is TGTGCCAGCAGACGTCTAGCGGGAGGTAGTACAGATACGCAGTATTTT. Its translation is CASRRLAGGSTDTQYF.

V is TRBV21-1 and J is TRBJ2-3; the table's TRBD2 call for D was not verified on the DNA. TRBV21-1 is labeled a pseudogene. The CDR3 runs to 15 residues. CDR3: CASKPGVTSTDTQYF. For the CDR3, the DNA is TGTGCCAGCAAGCCGGGGGTTACTAGCACAGATACGCAGTATTTT.

The J gene is TRBJ1-1, the V gene TRBV30, with 7 bases fitting TRBD1. There are 13 residues in the CDR3. Germline V CDR1 and CDR2: GTSNPN, SVGIG (reference sequence). V shed 0 bases and J 5 bases; nucleotides not matched to a gene: 3. The CDR3 region has the DNA TGTGCCTGGAGTGTGGGACAGAGGACTGAAGCTTTCTTT. Translated, it gives CAWSVGQRTEAFF.

The V call is TRBV7-9, the J call TRBJ1-1, with D possibly matching TRBD1 (5 bases). Per the germline V gene, CDR1 is SEHNR and CDR2 is FQNEAQ (reference sequence). Trimming removed 2 bases at V and 7 bases at J, with 11 bases between. The CDR3 has 13 amino acids. The CDR3 loop reads CASSLQGKVEAFF. DNA for the CDR3: TGTGCCAGCAGCTTACAGGGAAAGGTTGAAGCTTTCTTT.

V and J are TRBV5-4 and TRBJ1-2, with D possibly being TRBD1 (5 bases). The CDR3 has 13 amino acids. In germline, CDR1 is SGHNT, CDR2 YYREEE (reference sequence). V shed 2 bases and J shed 3 bases, with 8 bases lying between them. CDR3 protein: CASSFEGDYGYTF. The CDR3 DNA follows: TGTGCCAGCAGCTTTGAAGGGGACTATGGCTACACCTTC.

CDR3 loop: CASSLDRNPSSEQFF. The CDR3 DNA reads TGTGCCAGCAGTCTAGACCGAAACCCTTCGAGTGAGCAGTTCTTC. This sequence joins TRBV6-5 and TRBJ2-1; D unresolved. Germline V gene data show CDR1 as MNHEY and CDR2 as SVGAGI. This CDR3 is 15 amino acids long. V was clipped by 5 bases and J by 9 bases, with 20 bases between them.

This clone was detected a few times. This chain links TRBV2 with TRBJ1-4; no clear D. CDR3 length: 14 residues. CDR1 and CDR2 (germline): SNHLY, FYNNEI. Trimming stripped 1 base from V and 8 bases from J, with 11 bases between. The CDR3 DNA sequence: TGTGCCAGCAGTGAAGAGAGGGTTTTCGAAAAACTGTTTTTT. This gives the protein CASSEERVFEKLFF. The full variable domain, in which reference TRBV2 and TRBJ1-4 provide the parts outside the CDR3, is EPEVTQTPSHQVTQMGQEVILRCVPISNHLYFYWYRQILGQKVEFLVSFYNNEISEKSEIFDDQFSVERPDGSNFTLKIRSTKLEDSAMYFCASSEERVFEKLFFGSGTQLSVL.

Points on this clone: Distinct nucleotide sequences in the sample also encode this CDR3. This chain links TRBV29-1 with TRBJ2-7; 11 positions agree with TRBD2. Germline-derived CDR1 and CDR2 are SQVTM and ANQGSEA. With V trimmed by 3 bases and J by 3 bases, 10 bases remained unmatched. The CDR3 length is 16 residues. This CDR3 is CSVEGLETSGDYEQYF. CDR3 DNA sequence: TGCAGCGTTGAGGGCCTAGAGACTAGCGGGGACTACGAGCAGTACTTC.

The chain recombines TRBV2 with TRBJ1-6, with 7 bases that match TRBD1. CDR1 and CDR2 from the germline V gene are SNHLY and FYNNEI. This CDR3 contains 17 residues. V lost 5 bases and J lost 10; bases outside the gene matches: 17. The DNA for the CDR3 is TGTGCCAGCAGTTTCTATAGGGGGCGAGGGGTCGGATCACCCCTCCACTTT. Translated, it gives CASSFYRGRGVGSPLHF.

The CDR3 is CASSKGSGLAGGYEQYF. In DNA form, the CDR3 reads TGTGCCAGCAGTAAGGGCTCAGGACTAGCGGGAGGGTACGAGCAGTACTTC. The chain uses TRBV7-6 and TRBJ2-7; TRBD2 matches at 15 bases. In germline, CDR1 is SGHVS, CDR2 FNYEAQ. V lost 6 bases, J lost 4 bases, and 10 bases stayed unmatched. CDR3 size: 17 residues.

The chain carries TRBV7-9 and TRBJ2-7, with TRBD2 matching 12 bases. CDR3 length equals 16 residues. CDR1 and CDR2 (germline): SEHNR, FQNEAQ (reference sequence). With V trimmed by 0 bases and J by 2 bases, 2 bases remained unmatched. The CDR3 spells CASSLALAGGAYEQYF. The CDR3 DNA sequence: TGTGCCAGCAGCTTAGCGCTAGCGGGAGGGGCCTACGAGCAGTACTTC.

This CDR3 reads CASSGDLSYEQYF. CDR3 sequence (DNA): TGTGCCAGCAGTGGAGACTTATCCTACGAGCAGTACTTC. The chain recombines TRBV6-1 with TRBJ2-7, with D hard to call. CDR1 is MNHNS, CDR2 SASEGT, per germline. The CDR3 covers 13 residues. V dropped 4 bases and J dropped 1 base, with 8 bases sitting between them.

The chain uses TRBV6-5 and TRBJ1-2; no reliable D call. The CDR3 contains 16 residues. CDR1 and CDR2 (germline): MNHEY, SVGAGI. Trimming left V 0 bases short and J 4 bases short, with 15 bases between. The CDR3 spells CASSYSTGRGGYGYTF. The CDR3 DNA is TGTGCCAGCAGTTACTCGACGGGCCGGGGAGGCTATGGCTACACCTTC.

The J gene is TRBJ1-2, the V gene TRBV5-4; a weak D match, TRBD1 (5 bases). Germline CDR1 is SGHNT and CDR2 is YYREEE (reference sequence). The CDR3 contains 13 residues. V shed 4 bases and J shed 7 bases, with 14 bases lying between them. Here the CDR3 reads CASSRQSGFGYTF. CDR3 DNA: TGTGCCAGCAGCCGACAGTCGGGTTTTGGCTACACCTTC.

This clone was counted once. The J gene is TRBJ1-1, the V gene TRBV18; D may be TRBD1 (5 bases). V was clipped by 6 bases and J by 2 bases, with 10 bases between them. Germline values: CDR1 KGHSH, CDR2 LQKENI. The CDR3 contains 13 residues. CDR3 in amino acids: CASSLGQNTEAFF. CDR3 nucleotides: TGTGCCAGCTCCCTAGGACAAAACACTGAAGCTTTCTTT.

This clone was seen only a few times. The rearrangement uses TRBV6-1 and TRBJ2-7, with D perhaps TRBD2 (6 bases). Germline CDR1 and CDR2: MNHNS and SASEGT. With 7 bases removed from V and 2 bases from J, the gap between germline ends came to 9 bases. This CDR3 has 12 residues. The CDR3 is CASTAGPYEQYF. The CDR3 nucleotides read TGTGCCAGCACAGCGGGCCCCTACGAGCAGTACTTC.

The genes are TRBV10-2 and TRBJ2-7; 7 nucleotides agree with TRBD1. The V gene end was trimmed by 2 bases and the J gene end by 3 bases; junction bases not matched to a gene: 4. The CDR3 length is 14 residues. In germline, CDR1 is WSHSY, CDR2 SAAADI. The CDR3: CASSEGRGSYEQYF. The CDR3 nucleotides are TGCGCCAGCAGTGAGGGCAGGGGGAGCTACGAGCAGTACTTC.

The chain has TRBV7-3 and TRBJ2-7; possible D gene TRBD1, 6 bases. Trimming took off 5 bases at V and 3 bases at J, with 17 bases between the two ends. In germline, CDR1 is SGHTA, CDR2 FQGTGA. This CDR3 spans 15 amino acids. The CDR3 DNA follows: TGTGCCAGCAGCGCCGATTCCGGACAGTACTACGAGCAGTACTTC. It is translated as CASSADSGQYYEQYF.

This clone was detected only once. The CDR3 loop is CSVETGYEQYF. For the CDR3, the DNA is TGCAGCGTTGAGACTGGCTACGAGCAGTACTTC. The chain carries TRBV29-1 and TRBJ2-7; D unclear. V lost 3 bases to trimming and J lost 3 bases, with 6 bases between them. The CDR3 spans 11 residues. Germline CDR1 and CDR2: SQVTM and ANQGSEA.

The chain links TRBV12-5 to TRBJ1-2; no clear D gene. Germline V lookup: CDR1 LGHNT, CDR2 FRNRAP. Trimming removed 6 bases at V and 4 bases at J, with 12 bases between. The length of the CDR3 is 13 residues. The CDR3, as DNA: TGTGCTAGTGGGAACAACGAAGTCTATGGCTACACCTTC. The encoded protein is CASGNNEVYGYTF.

This chain links TRBV19 with TRBJ1-5, with D hard to call. With 7 bases removed from V and 2 bases from J, the gap between germline ends came to 12 bases. The germline V gene encodes CDR1 LNHDA and CDR2 SQIVND (reference sequence). The CDR3 sequence is 14 residues long. Here the CDR3 DNA reads TGTGCCAGTAATCGCCAGGATGGCAATCAGCCCCAGCATTTT. This gives the protein CASNRQDGNQPQHF.

This sequence joins TRBV19 and TRBJ2-3; 12 bases align to TRBD2. Germline V gene lookup returns CDR1 LNHDA and CDR2 SQIVND (reference sequence). This CDR3 comprises 20 residues. The J segment lost 6 bases and the V segment lost 5 bases, leaving 21 bases of the junction unmatched. DNA of the CDR3: TGTGCCAGTAGTTTTCCGGCGTCGGGGGGCGAGACTAGCGGGAGTGATACGCAGTATTTT. The encoded protein is CASSFPASGGETSGSDTQYF.

The chain is built from TRBV18 and TRBJ2-2, with 7 bases aligning to TRBD2. From germline, CDR1 is KGHSH and CDR2 LQKENI. V lost 1 base, J lost 1 base, and 9 bases stayed unmatched. CDR3 length: 18 amino acids. CDR3 sequence (DNA): TGTGCCAGCTCACCACAAAGTGGGCTAGCGGAGAACACCGGGGAGCTGTTTTTT. Amino acids: CASSPQSGLAENTGELFF.

The V gene is TRBV5-6, the J gene TRBJ2-1; 8 positions agree with TRBD2. Germline lookup yields CDR1 SGHDT and CDR2 YYEEEE. V shed 0 bases and J 6 bases; nucleotides not matched to a gene: 5. CDR3 size: 15 residues. The CDR3 protein is CASSLAAGGRNEQFF. DNA of the CDR3: TGTGCCAGCAGCTTGGCGGCGGGAGGACGCAATGAGCAGTTCTTC.

The chain has TRBV30 and TRBJ2-1; 8 bases align to TRBD2. The germline gives CDR1 GTSNPN, CDR2 SVGIG (reference sequence). V lost 2 bases, J lost 7 bases, and 10 bases stayed unmatched. This CDR3 comprises 15 residues. The CDR3 nucleotides are TGTGCCTGGAGTTCTATAGCGGGGCGGGGAAATGAGCAGTTCTTC. Amino acid sequence: CAWSSIAGRGNEQFF.

V and J are TRBV6-4 and TRBJ2-3; 9 nucleotides align to TRBD2. The CDR3 is made up of 15 amino acids. Germline-derived CDR1 and CDR2 are MRHNA and SNTAGT. With V trimmed by 0 bases and J by 4 bases, 2 bases remained unmatched. The CDR3, as DNA: TGTGCCAGCAGTGACTCAGCGGGAGGCCCAGATACGCAGTATTTT. It translates to CASSDSAGGPDTQYF.

The J gene is TRBJ2-7, the V gene TRBV13; the D is unclear. V lost 5 bases and J 2 bases, leaving 10 bases between the germline ends. Germline CDR1 is PRHDT and CDR2 is FYEKMQ (reference sequence). CDR3 size: 13 residues. This CDR3 reads CASSIEDTYEQYF. Here the CDR3 DNA reads TGTGCCAGCAGCATAGAAGACACCTACGAGCAGTACTTC.